Given below is one T cell receptor beta chain in context. After removal of 4 bases from V and 3 bases from J, the junction contained 4 bases not matched to a gene. The CDR3 is 16 residues long. Germline CDR1 is SGHNT and CDR2 is YYREEE (reference sequence). This sample is part of a study of blood T cell repertoires in COVID-19. Clones were sequenced by immunoSEQ multiplex PCR, and TCRdb holds only the in-frame ones, with some missing. The repertoire holds approximately 150,000 clones, with 81% as singletons. The sequence came from a human donor in a cohort sampled during active COVID-19. The chain uses TRBV5-4 and TRBJ2-1; 13 bases line up with TRBD2. Material: peripheral blood. CDR3: CASSPGLAGHYNEQFF. The CDR3 DNA reads TGTGCCAGCAGCCCGGGACTAGCGGGACACTACAATGAGCAGTTCTTC.